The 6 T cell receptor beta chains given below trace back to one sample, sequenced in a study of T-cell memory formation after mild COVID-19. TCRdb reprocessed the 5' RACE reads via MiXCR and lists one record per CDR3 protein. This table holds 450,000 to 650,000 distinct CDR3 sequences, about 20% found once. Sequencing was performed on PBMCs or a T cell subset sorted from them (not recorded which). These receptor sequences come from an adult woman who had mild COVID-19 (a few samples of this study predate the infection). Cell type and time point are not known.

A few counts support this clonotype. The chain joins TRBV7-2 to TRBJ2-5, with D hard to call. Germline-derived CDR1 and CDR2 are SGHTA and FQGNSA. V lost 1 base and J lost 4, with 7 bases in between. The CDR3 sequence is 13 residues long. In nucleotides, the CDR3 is TGTGCCAGCAGCTTAGATATTGCAGAGACCCAGTACTTC. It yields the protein CASSLDIAETQYF.

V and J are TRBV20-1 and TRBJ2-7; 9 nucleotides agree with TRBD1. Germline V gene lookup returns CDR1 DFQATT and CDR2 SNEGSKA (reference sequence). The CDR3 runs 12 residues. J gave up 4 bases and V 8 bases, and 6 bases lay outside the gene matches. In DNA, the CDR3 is TGCAGTACAAGGACAGGGGTTTACGAGCAGTACTTC. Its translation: CSTRTGVYEQYF.

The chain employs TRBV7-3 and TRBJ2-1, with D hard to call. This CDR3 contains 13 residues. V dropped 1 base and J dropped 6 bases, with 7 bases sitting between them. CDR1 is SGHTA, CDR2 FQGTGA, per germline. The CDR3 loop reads CASSLIGTNEQFF. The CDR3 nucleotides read TGTGCCAGCAGCTTAATTGGCACCAATGAGCAGTTCTTC.

DNA of the CDR3: TGTGCCAGCAGCTTAGCGCCCGAAAAACTGTTTTTT. Its translation: CASSLAPEKLFF. The chain employs TRBV7-6 and TRBJ1-4, with D hard to call. Between the trimmed V and J ends, which lost 0 bases and 8 bases, there was a span of 4 bases. In germline, CDR1 is SGHVS, CDR2 FNYEAQ. The CDR3 totals 12 residues. The full variable domain, with the rest looked up from reference TRBV7-6 and TRBJ1-4, is GAGVSQSPRYKVTKRGQDVALRCDPISGHVSLYWYRQALGQGPEFLTYFNYEAQQDKSGLPNDRFSAERPEGSISTLTIQRTEQRDSAMYRCASSLAPEKLFFGSGTQLSVL.

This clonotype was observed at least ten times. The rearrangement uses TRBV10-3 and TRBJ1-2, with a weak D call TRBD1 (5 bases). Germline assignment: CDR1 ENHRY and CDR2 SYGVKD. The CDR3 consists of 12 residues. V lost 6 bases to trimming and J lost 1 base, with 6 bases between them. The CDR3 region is CAISDSNYGYTF. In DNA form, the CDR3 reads TGTGCCATCAGCGACAGTAACTATGGCTACACCTTC.

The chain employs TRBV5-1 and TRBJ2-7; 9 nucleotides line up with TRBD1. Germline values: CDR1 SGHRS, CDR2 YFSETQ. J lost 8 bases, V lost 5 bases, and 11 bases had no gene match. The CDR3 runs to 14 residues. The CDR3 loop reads CASSSPQGAFKQYF. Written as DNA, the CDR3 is TGCGCCAGCAGTTCTCCACAGGGGGCCTTCAAGCAGTACTTC.